This entry describes one T cell receptor (beta chain). Its specificity is not known. This CDR3 has 16 residues. Trimming cost V 7 bases and J 4 bases, with 19 bases left between them. TCRdb re-called the PCR reads through MiXCR, storing one row per CDR3 protein. This table holds about 640,000 distinct CDR3 sequences, 15% to 20% found once. This specimen comes from a study of molecular identifiers for immune sequencing clone quantification. General study findings and limits: Identical TCR molecules can share a barcode, and this sharing could underestimate highly expanded clone sizes.

Sequenced input: naive CD8+ T cells from blood, with Jurkat cell RNA spiked in. Described subset: FACS-sorted CD8+CD4-CCR7+CD45RA+ naive T cells. The chain carries TRBV23-1 and TRBJ2-2; tentatively, D is TRBD2 (7 bases). TRBV23-1 is known as an ORF, though its function is uncertain. This TCR derives from a human donor in good health. Some libraries in this study had Jurkat cell RNA spiked in. The CDR3 coding sequence is TGCGCCAGCACCCCTCGGGGAGGGGGATTCACCGGGGAGCTGTTTTTT. The encoded protein is CASTPRGGGFTGELFF.